This T cell receptor (beta chain) originates from a study of blood T cells in healthy people across ages. The ends were cut back, 8 bases at V and 5 bases at J, with 8 bases in the middle. CDR1 is MNHEY and CDR2 is SVGEGT in the germline V gene. This CDR3 has 11 residues. This clonotype was recorded a few times. Primers used in a second PCR of about 6 to 12 cycles were a sample-barcoded 5' primer and a J-beta primer mix. TCRdb analysed the 5' RACE reads with MiXCR anew, one entry per CDR3 protein. The data contain approximately 2,000,000 distinct CDR3 sequences, 35% to 50% of them singletons. This TCR came from a human donor in good health. The chain uses TRBV6-2 or TRBV6-3 and TRBJ2-3; the D is unclear. Sample: blood. The CDR3 DNA reads TGTGCCAGCGGCGGAAGAGATACGCAGTATTTT. This encodes CASGGRDTQYF.